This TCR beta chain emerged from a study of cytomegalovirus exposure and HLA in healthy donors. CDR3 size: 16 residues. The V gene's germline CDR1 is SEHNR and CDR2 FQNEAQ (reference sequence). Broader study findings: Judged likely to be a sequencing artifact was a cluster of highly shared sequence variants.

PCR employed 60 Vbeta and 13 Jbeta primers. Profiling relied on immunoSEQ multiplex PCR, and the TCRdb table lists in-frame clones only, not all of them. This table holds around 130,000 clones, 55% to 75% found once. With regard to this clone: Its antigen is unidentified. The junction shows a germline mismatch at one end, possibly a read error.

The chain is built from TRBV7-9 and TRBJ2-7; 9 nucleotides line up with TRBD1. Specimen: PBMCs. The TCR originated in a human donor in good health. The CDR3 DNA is TGTTCCAGCAGTCCCCCATTAGGGACAGGGACCTACGAGCAGTACTTC. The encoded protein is CSSSPPLGTGTYEQYF.